These 20 T cell receptor beta chains were sequenced from one sample in a study of cytomegalovirus exposure and HLA in healthy donors. 13 Jbeta primers and 60 Vbeta primers were used for the PCR. Profiling relied on immunoSEQ multiplex PCR, and the TCRdb table lists in-frame clones only, not all of them. The sample lists 150,000 to 200,000 clones; roughly four fifths were seen once. What was sequenced was PBMCs. The receptors shown here come from a young man in good health and CMV-seronegative.

The rearrangement joins TRBV18 to TRBJ2-5; the D is unclear. The length of the CDR3 is 15 residues. The germline CDR1 and CDR2 sequences are KGHSH and LQKENI. The V gene lost 4 bases and the J gene lost 1 base, with 13 bases spanning the gap. CDR3 coding DNA: TGTGCCAGCTCACGCGCAAATCATCCCCAAGAGACCCAGTACTTC. This gives the protein CASSRANHPQETQYF.

The chain uses TRBV30 and TRBJ1-5, with D maybe TRBD1 (6 bases). Germline V CDR1 and CDR2: GTSNPN, SVGIG (reference sequence). This CDR3 contains 14 residues. Trimming cost V 3 bases and J 6 bases, with 15 bases left between them. The CDR3 here is CAWSPAGAGQPQHF. CDR3 bases: TGTGCCTGGAGCCCGGCAGGGGCGGGTCAGCCCCAGCATTTT.

This chain uses TRBV4-3 with TRBJ1-3, with D possibly being TRBD1 (5 bases). Germline V gene sequence: CDR1 LGHNA, CDR2 YSLEER. This CDR3 contains 17 residues. Deletions cut 2 bases from V and 0 bases from J, with 14 bases between. DNA for the CDR3: TGCGCCAGCAGCCAATCCGGGACTTCCAGCTCTGGAAACACCATATATTTT. It specifies CASSQSGTSSSGNTIYF.

V and J are TRBV2 and TRBJ1-4; D possibly corresponds to TRBD1 (6 bases). CDR1 SNHLY and CDR2 FYNNEI come from the germline V gene. Trimming stripped 4 bases from V and 7 bases from J, with 13 bases between. This CDR3 is built from 14 residues. This CDR3 reads CASSVGGLGEKLFF. The CDR3, as DNA: TGTGCCAGCAGTGTCGGGGGGCTGGGTGAAAAACTGTTTTTT. Drawing the rest from reference TRBV2 and TRBJ1-4, the complete variable domain is EPEVTQTPSHQVTQMGQEVILRCVPISNHLYFYWYRQILGQKVEFLVSFYNNEISEKSEIFDDQFSVERPDGSNFTLKIRSTKLEDSAMYFCASSVGGLGEKLFFGSGTQLSVL.

The J gene is TRBJ1-3, the V gene TRBV28; TRBD1 might be the D (6 bases). V gave up 8 bases and J gave up 3 bases, with 11 bases separating them. This CDR3 has 13 amino acids. Germline V gene lookup returns CDR1 MDHEN and CDR2 SYDVKM. The CDR3 region is CASLGQLGNTIYF. The CDR3 coding sequence is TGTGCCAGCCTGGGACAACTTGGAAACACCATATATTTT.

This chain uses TRBV19 with TRBJ2-5; TRBD2 matches at 8 bases. V dropped 4 bases and J dropped 5; count of bases not matched to a gene: 0. This CDR3 comprises 12 residues. The V gene's germline CDR1 is LNHDA and CDR2 SQIVND (reference sequence). CDR3: CASSTGGETQYF. CDR3 DNA: TGTGCCAGTAGTACGGGGGGGGAGACCCAGTACTTC. The variable domain in full, with the rest retrieved from reference TRBV19 and TRBJ2-5, is DGGITQSPKYLFRKEGQNVTLSCEQNLNHDAMYWYRQDPGQGLRLIYYSQIVNDFQKGDIAEGYSVSREKKESFPLTVTSAQKNPTAFYLCASSTGGETQYFGPGTRLLVL.

The chain combines TRBV6-5 with TRBJ1-1; 7 positions match TRBD1. The V segment lost 0 bases and the J segment 5 bases; nucleotides outside the gene matches: 9. The germline V gene encodes CDR1 MNHEY and CDR2 SVGAGI. The length of the CDR3 is 16 residues. CDR3 DNA: TGTGCCAGCAGTTACTCGACCCGCCGACAGGGTACTGAAGCTTTCTTT. It codes for CASSYSTRRQGTEAFF.

This chain joins TRBV2 and TRBJ1-2; 8 bases map to TRBD1. Trimming removed 4 bases from V and 8 bases from J; junction bases left unmatched: 12. In germline, CDR1 is SNHLY, CDR2 FYNNEI. The CDR3 covers 15 residues. The CDR3 sequence is CASSGLNRGDGGYTF. The CDR3 region has the DNA TGTGCCAGCAGTGGGTTAAACAGGGGGGATGGAGGCTACACCTTC.

Here the CDR3 DNA reads TGCGCCAGCAGCCAGGCCCCTCGGGTGGATAATTCACCCCTCCACTTT. Residues: CASSQAPRVDNSPLHF. This chain connects TRBV4-3 to TRBJ1-6; D unresolved. This CDR3 comprises 16 residues. CDR1 is LGHNA, CDR2 YSLEER, per germline. Trimming took 3 bases from V and 5 from J, leaving 14 bases between them.

The chain employs TRBV27 and TRBJ2-1; 8 positions agree with TRBD1. V shed 3 bases, J shed 9 bases, and the junction held 13 bases outside the gene matches. CDR1 and CDR2 from the germline V gene are MNHEY and SMNVEV (reference sequence). The CDR3 contains 16 residues. The CDR3: CASSLAAGQVKSEQFF. CDR3 nucleotide sequence: TGTGCCAGCAGTTTGGCGGCGGGACAGGTTAAAAGTGAGCAGTTCTTC.

This chain links TRBV4-3 with TRBJ2-7; 9 nucleotides line up with TRBD1. V gave up 3 bases and J gave up 8 bases; unmatched junction bases: 8. Germline CDR1 and CDR2: LGHNA and YSLEER. There are 14 residues in the CDR3. CDR3 amino acids: CASSHRDRDRKQYF. The DNA for the CDR3 is TGCGCCAGCAGCCACCGGGACAGGGATCGCAAGCAGTACTTC.

To note about this clone: One end of the junction does not line up with germline, which may come from a read error. The chain combines TRBV9 with TRBJ2-7, with D perhaps matching TRBD1 (6 bases). There are 15 residues in the CDR3. CDR1 is SGDLS, CDR2 YYNGEE, per germline. The CDR3 loop is CAGSVSPGATYEQYF. The CDR3 DNA follows: TGTGCCGGCAGCGTGTCCCCAGGGGCCACCTACGAGCAGTACTTC.

The rearrangement joins TRBV11-2 to TRBJ2-2; 9 positions match TRBD1. Trimming took 4 bases from V and 5 from J; bases not matched to a gene: 5. This CDR3 region has 15 residues. The germline CDR1 and CDR2 sequences are SGHAT and FQNNGV. CDR3 nucleotides: TGTGCCAGCAGCTGGGGACAGGGCAGAACCGGGGAGCTGTTTTTT. Its protein product is CASSWGQGRTGELFF. Together with reference TRBV11-2 and TRBJ2-2, the CDR3 gives the full variable domain: EAGVAQSPRYKIIEKRQSVAFWCNPISGHATLYWYQQILGQGPKLLIQFQNNGVVDDSQLPKDRFSAERLKGVDSTLKIQPAKLEDSAVYLCASSWGQGRTGELFFGEGSRLTVL.

This clone was found once. The chain couples TRBV5-1 to TRBJ2-5, with TRBD1 matching 8 bases. Germline assignment: CDR1 SGHRS and CDR2 YFSETQ. The trim removed 5 bases at V and 3 bases at J, leaving 6 bases unmatched. The CDR3 spans 14 residues. As DNA, the CDR3 is TGCGCCAGCAGTTCAAAGACAGGGGAAGAGACCCAGTACTTC. It is translated as CASSSKTGEETQYF.

The chain combines TRBV9 with TRBJ1-1; 9 bases align to TRBD1. This CDR3 comprises 15 residues. Germline V gene lookup returns CDR1 SGDLS and CDR2 YYNGEE. V trimming: 4 bases; J trimming: 1 base; junction bases outside the gene matches: 5. The CDR3 DNA follows: TGTGCCAGCAGCTTAACAGGGGGCACGAACACTGAAGCTTTCTTT. It is translated as CASSLTGGTNTEAFF.

In regard to this clone: Other nucleotide sequences in the sample specify the same CDR3. The J gene is TRBJ1-2, the V gene TRBV7-2; D is unclear. The CDR3 totals 14 residues. Trimming removed 1 base from V and 1 base from J, with 7 bases in between. CDR1 is SGHTA, CDR2 FQGNSA, per germline. The CDR3 nucleotides are TGTGCCAGCAGCTTAGATACAAGTAACTATGGCTACACCTTC. The encoded protein is CASSLDTSNYGYTF.

This rearrangement joins TRBV2 to TRBJ2-3; D gene uncertain. Germline CDR1 is SNHLY and CDR2 is FYNNEI. CDR3 length: 13 amino acids. V was cut by 7 bases and J by 4 bases, with 12 bases left in between. The CDR3 DNA reads as TGTGCCAGCAACAATCTGATTTCAGATACGCAGTATTTT. Protein sequence: CASNNLISDTQYF.

The chain uses TRBV7-9 and TRBJ1-2; D possibly corresponds to TRBD1 (6 bases). The V end was cut by 5 bases, the J end by 4 bases, with 17 bases between. The CDR3 extends over 15 amino acids. Looked up from germline, CDR1 is SEHNR and CDR2 is FQNEAQ (reference sequence). CDR3 bases: TGTGCCAGCAGCGGACAGAAGGGGAGAGGCTATGGCTACACCTTC. This translates into CASSGQKGRGYGYTF.

V gene TRBV2 combines with J gene TRBJ2-5, with D possibly matching TRBD1 (6 bases). Trimming stripped 2 bases from V and 3 bases from J, with 10 bases between. Germline V lookup: CDR1 SNHLY, CDR2 FYNNEI. The CDR3 sequence is 14 residues long. CDR3 in amino acids: CASSEQGREETQYF. In nucleotides, the CDR3 is TGTGCCAGCAGTGAACAGGGGCGCGAAGAGACCCAGTACTTC.

This clone was observed a handful of times. The V call is TRBV11-2, the J call TRBJ2-3; D unclear. The V end lost 5 bases, the J end lost 2 bases, and 14 bases lay between the germline ends. The germline V gene has CDR1 SGHAT and CDR2 FQNNGV. CDR3 length: 15 residues. The CDR3 nucleotides read TGTGCCAGCAGCCGCGTTCCCCTTCCCACAGATACGCAGTATTTT. It yields the protein CASSRVPLPTDTQYF.